This T cell receptor beta chain was sequenced during a study of T cells in Graves' hyperthyroidism and ophthalmopathy. Study summary: Peripheral blood specimens were obtained at initial diagnosis, prior to any treatment.

Per germline, CDR1 MDHEN and CDR2 SYDVKM. The CDR3 has 15 amino acids. Trimming stripped 6 bases from V and 3 bases from J, with 18 bases between. This clonotype was found once. RNA transcripts yielded amplified TCR beta CDR3 regions. HTBI primers were employed in a first-round RT-PCR of the TCR CDR3. MiXCR, applied by TCRdb to the multiplex PCR reads, yields one record per CDR3 protein. The sample includes around 600,000 distinct CDR3 sequences, less than 20% of them seen just once. This rearrangement joins TRBV28 to TRBJ2-7; possibly TRBD2 for D (6 bases). This clonotype originated in a woman aged 30 to 39 with Graves' hyperthyroidism. Sequencing was carried out using blood. The CDR3 sequence is CASRRRDSGFYEQYF. CDR3 coding DNA: TGTGCCAGCAGACGAAGGGACTCCGGATTCTACGAGCAGTACTTC.